Given below is one T cell receptor (beta chain) in context. This sample's treatment: around 19 received Ad26.COV2.S at low or high dose, single or two shots; five or six received placebo; per-sample allocation not given. On day 63 after the first injection, vaccine and placebo recipients gave samples. Method: immunoSEQ multiplex PCR; TCRdb's copy keeps in-frame clones and lacks some. The table lists about 350,000 clones, 85% to 90% of them singletons. The data are from a study of Ad26.COV2.S vaccination and SARS-CoV-2 variants. This CDR3 is built from 14 residues. Trimming at V came to 2 bases and at J to 7 bases, leaving 7 bases not matched to a gene. Germline loops: CDR1 SGHTA, CDR2 FQGNSA.

The material sequenced was peripheral blood, taken in a trial of Ad26.COV2.S vaccine versus placebo. This sequence originates from a person aged 18-65 years who received the Ad26.COV2.S COVID-19 vaccine or a placebo. The chain recombines TRBV7-2 with TRBJ2-7, with 8 bases matching TRBD1. The CDR3 coding sequence is TGTGCCAGCAGCTTATGGGGACAGGAGGCGGAGCAGTACTTC. It is translated as CASSLWGQEAEQYF.